Given below is one T cell receptor (beta chain) in context. The data belong to a study of blood T cell repertoires in COVID-19. Looking at the study overall: From T cells, B-cell-depleted T cells, or PBMCs came the material, which was cDNA or gDNA.

This CDR3 contains 15 residues. The germline V gene has CDR1 SGHNT and CDR2 YYREEE (reference sequence). The V and J ends lost 4 bases and 6 bases, in that order; junction bases with no gene match: 7. The table came from immunoSEQ multiplex PCR; TCRdb's copy has only in-frame clones and leaves some out. The sample lists 150,000 or so clones, approximately 81% occurring once. Sequenced material: peripheral blood. This chain links TRBV5-4 with TRBJ1-6; 7 nucleotides match TRBD1. This TCR was recovered from a human donor with acute or convalescent COVID-19. The donor label of this sample is uncertain. The CDR3 nucleotides read TGTGCCAGCAGCCGAACGGGACAGCTTAATTCACCCCTCCACTTT. Translated: CASSRTGQLNSPLHF.